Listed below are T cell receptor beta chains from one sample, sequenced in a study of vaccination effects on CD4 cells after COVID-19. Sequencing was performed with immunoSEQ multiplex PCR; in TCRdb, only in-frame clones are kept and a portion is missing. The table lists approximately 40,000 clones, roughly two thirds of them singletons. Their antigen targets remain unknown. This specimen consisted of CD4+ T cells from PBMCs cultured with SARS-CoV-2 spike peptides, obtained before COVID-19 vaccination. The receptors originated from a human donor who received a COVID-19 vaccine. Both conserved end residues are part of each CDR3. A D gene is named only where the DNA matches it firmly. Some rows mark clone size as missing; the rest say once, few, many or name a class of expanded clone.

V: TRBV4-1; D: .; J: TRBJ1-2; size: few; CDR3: CASSQERGDDYYGYTF; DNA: TGCGCCAGCAGCCAAGAGAGGGGCGACGATTACTATGGCTACACCTTC
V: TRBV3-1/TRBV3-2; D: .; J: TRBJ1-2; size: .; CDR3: CASSQGGGGFYGYTF; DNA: TGTGCCAGCAGCCAAGGGGGTGGAGGCTTTTATGGCTACACCTTC
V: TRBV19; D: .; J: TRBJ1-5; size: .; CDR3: CASSNPQGRQPQHF; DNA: TGTGCCAGTAGTAACCCGCAGGGCAGACAGCCCCAGCATTTT
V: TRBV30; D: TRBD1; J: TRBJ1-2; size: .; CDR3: CAWSVLRDRPLYGYTF; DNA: TGTGCCTGGAGTGTACTCCGGGACAGACCACTCTATGGCTACACCTTC
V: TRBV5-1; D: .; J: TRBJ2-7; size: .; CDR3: CASSPGPKWEGVVEQYF; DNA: TGCGCCAGCAGCCCCGGCCCTAAGTGGGAGGGGGTTGTCGAGCAGTACTTC
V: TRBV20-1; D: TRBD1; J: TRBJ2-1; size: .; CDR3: CSGQGNEQFF; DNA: TGCAGTGGACAGGGAAATGAGCAGTTCTTC
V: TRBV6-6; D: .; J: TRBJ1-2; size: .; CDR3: CASRPDGNYGYTF; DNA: TGTGCCAGCAGACCGGACGGAAACTATGGCTACACCTTC
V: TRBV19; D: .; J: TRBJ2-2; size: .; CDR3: CASRVAGPINTGELFF; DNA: TGTGCCAGTAGGGTGGCGGGACCCATAAACACCGGGGAGCTGTTTTTT
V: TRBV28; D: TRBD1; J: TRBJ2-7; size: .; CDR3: CASSSGQLTYEQYF; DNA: TGTGCCAGCAGTTCGGGACAGTTAACCTACGAGCAGTACTTC
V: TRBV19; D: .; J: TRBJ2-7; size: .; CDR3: CASSGRGEQYF; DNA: TGTGCCAGTAGTGGCCGGGGCGAGCAGTACTTC
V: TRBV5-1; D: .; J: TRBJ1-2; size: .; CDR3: CASSPRPDSPPNYGYTF; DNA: TGCGCCAGCAGCCCGCGCCCAGACAGTCCCCCTAACTATGGCTACACCTTC
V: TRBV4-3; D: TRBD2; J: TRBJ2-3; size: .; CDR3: CASSQETSGGSSTDTQYF; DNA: TGCGCCAGCAGCCAAGAAACTAGCGGGGGGTCTAGCACAGATACGCAGTATTTT
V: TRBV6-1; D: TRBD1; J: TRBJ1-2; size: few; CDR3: CASSEARTGIGYGYTF; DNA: TGTGCCAGCAGTGAAGCCCGGACAGGGATAGGCTATGGCTACACCTTC
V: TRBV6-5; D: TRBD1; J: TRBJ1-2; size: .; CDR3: CASSYGTGGGNYGYTF; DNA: TGTGCCAGCAGTTACGGGACAGGGGGGGGAAACTATGGCTACACCTTC
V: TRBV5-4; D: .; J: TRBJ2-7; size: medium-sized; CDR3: CASSSGGGFSSYEQYF; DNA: TGTGCCAGCAGTTCAGGAGGGGGGTTTTCTAGCTACGAGCAGTACTTC
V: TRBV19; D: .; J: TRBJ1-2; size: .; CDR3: CASSIGPTYGYTF; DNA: TGTGCCAGTAGTATAGGACCGACTTATGGCTACACCTTC
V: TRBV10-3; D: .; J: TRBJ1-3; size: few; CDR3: CAISAGGGNTIYF; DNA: TGTGCCATCAGTGCGGGCGGTGGAAACACCATATATTTT
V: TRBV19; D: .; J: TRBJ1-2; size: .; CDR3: CASARTALYGYTF; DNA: TGTGCCAGCGCTAGGACAGCCCTCTATGGCTACACCTTC
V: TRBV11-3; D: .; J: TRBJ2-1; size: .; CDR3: CASSSVADNEQFF; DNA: TGTGCCAGCAGCTCGGTAGCGGACAATGAGCAGTTCTTC
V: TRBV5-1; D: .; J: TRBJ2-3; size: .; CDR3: CASSLQDTQYF; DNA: TGCGCCAGCAGCTTGCAAGATACGCAGTATTTT
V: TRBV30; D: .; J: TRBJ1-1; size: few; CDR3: CAWSRGFAEAFF; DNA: TGTGCCTGGAGTCGGGGTTTCGCTGAAGCTTTCTTT
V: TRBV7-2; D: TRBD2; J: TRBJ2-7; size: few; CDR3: CASSPESGLAAEQYF; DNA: TGTGCCAGCAGCCCCGAATCCGGACTAGCGGCTGAGCAGTACTTC
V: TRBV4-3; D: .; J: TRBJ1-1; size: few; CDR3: CASSQAGRVRTEAFF; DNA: TGCGCCAGCAGCCAAGCGGGCAGGGTGAGGACTGAAGCTTTCTTT
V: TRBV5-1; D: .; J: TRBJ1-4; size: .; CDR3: CASSYGEKLFF; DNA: TGCGCCAGCAGCTACGGTGAAAAACTGTTTTTT
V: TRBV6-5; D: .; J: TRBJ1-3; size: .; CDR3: CASSPRQVSGNTIYF; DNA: TGTGCCAGCAGTCCCCGACAGGTCTCTGGAAACACCATATATTTT
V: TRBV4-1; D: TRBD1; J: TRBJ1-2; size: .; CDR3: CASSQPRTGGICTF; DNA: TGCGCCAGCAGCCAACCCCGGACAGGGGGTATATGCACCTTC
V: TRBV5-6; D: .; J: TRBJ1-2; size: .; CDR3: CASSLDGANYGYTF; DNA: TGTGCCAGCAGCTTGGACGGAGCTAACTATGGCTACACCTTC
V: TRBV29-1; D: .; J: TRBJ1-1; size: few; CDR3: CSVDKGTEAFF; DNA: TGCAGCGTTGACAAGGGAACTGAAGCTTTCTTT
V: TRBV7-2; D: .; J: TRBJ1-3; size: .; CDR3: CASSLEMRAFSGNTIYF; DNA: TGTGCCAGCAGCCTCGAGATGAGGGCGTTCTCTGGAAACACCATATATTTT
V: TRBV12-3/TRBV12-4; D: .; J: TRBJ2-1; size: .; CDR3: CASSTGLEQFF; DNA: TGTGCCAGCAGTACGGGACTTGAGCAGTTCTTC
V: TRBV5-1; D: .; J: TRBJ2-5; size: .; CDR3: CASSLGLEARGETQYF; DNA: TGCGCCAGCAGCTTAGGGTTAGAGGCCCGGGGGGAGACCCAGTACTTC
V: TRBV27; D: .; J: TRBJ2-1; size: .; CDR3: CASSSKGYNEQFF; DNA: TGTGCCAGCAGTTCGAAGGGATACAATGAGCAGTTCTTC
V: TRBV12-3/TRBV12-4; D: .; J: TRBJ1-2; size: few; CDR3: CASSFPAGDGYTF; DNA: TGTGCCAGCAGTTTTCCGGCAGGGGATGGCTACACCTTC
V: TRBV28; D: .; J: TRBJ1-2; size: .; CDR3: CASTPSGRHGYTF; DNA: TGTGCCAGCACCCCCTCGGGGAGACATGGCTACACCTTC
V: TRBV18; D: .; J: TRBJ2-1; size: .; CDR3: CASSPQRARQYYNEQFF; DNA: TGTGCCAGCTCACCACAGAGGGCTCGACAGTACTACAATGAGCAGTTCTTC
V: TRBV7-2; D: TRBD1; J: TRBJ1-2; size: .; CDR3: CASSLTGGPIYGYTF; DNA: TGTGCCAGCAGCCTTACAGGGGGCCCAATTTATGGCTACACCTTC
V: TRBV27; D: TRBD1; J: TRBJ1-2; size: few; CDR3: CASRIQGGDGYTF; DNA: TGTGCCAGCAGGATACAGGGGGGAGATGGCTACACCTTC
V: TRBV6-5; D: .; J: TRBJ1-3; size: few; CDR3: CATRAPAGDTIYF; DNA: TGTGCCACCAGAGCTCCGGCTGGGGACACCATATATTTT
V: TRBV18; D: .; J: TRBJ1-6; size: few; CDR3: CASSPSPGSPLHF; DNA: TGTGCCAGCTCACCAAGCCCGGGCTCACCCCTCCACTTT
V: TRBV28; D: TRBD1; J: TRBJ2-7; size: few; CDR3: CASSRDSSYEQYF; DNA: TGTGCCAGCAGTCGGGACAGCTCCTACGAGCAGTACTTC
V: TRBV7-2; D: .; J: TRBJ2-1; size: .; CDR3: CASSTPNYNEQFF; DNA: TGTGCCAGCAGTACGCCCAACTACAATGAGCAGTTCTTC
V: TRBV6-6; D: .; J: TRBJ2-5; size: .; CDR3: CASSYSTFRGTQYF; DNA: TGTGCCAGCAGTTACTCGACCTTCCGGGGGACCCAGTACTTC
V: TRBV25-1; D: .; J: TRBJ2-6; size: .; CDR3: CASSGSSGANVLTF; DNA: TGTGCCAGCAGTGGTTCCTCTGGGGCCAACGTCCTGACTTTC
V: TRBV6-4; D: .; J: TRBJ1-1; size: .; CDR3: CASRGVETEAFF; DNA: TGTGCCAGCAGAGGTGTAGAAACTGAAGCTTTCTTT
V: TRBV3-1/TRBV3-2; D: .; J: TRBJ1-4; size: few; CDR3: CASKGPGSNEKLFF; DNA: TGTGCCAGCAAAGGGCCGGGCTCTAATGAAAAACTGTTTTTT
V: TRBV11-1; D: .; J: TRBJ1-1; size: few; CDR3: CASSLNIYTEAFF; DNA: TGTGCCAGCAGCTTAAACATTTACACTGAAGCTTTCTTT
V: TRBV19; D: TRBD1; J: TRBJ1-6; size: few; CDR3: CASSIDDRDNSPLHF; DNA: TGTGCCAGTAGTATTGACGACAGGGATAATTCACCCCTCCACTTT
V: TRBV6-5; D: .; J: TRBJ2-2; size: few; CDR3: CASRGSTGELFF; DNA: TGTGCCAGCAGAGGGAGTACCGGGGAGCTGTTTTTT
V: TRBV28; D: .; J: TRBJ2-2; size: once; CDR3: CASSPGTNTGELFF; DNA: TGTGCCAGCAGCCCAGGAACAAACACCGGGGAGCTGTTTTTT
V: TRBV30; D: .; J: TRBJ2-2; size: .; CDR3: CAWSRERQGGRSRHYNTGELFF; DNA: TGTGCCTGGAGTAGGGAAAGGCAGGGCGGTCGGTCTCGTCATTATAACACCGGGGAGCTGTTTTTT